The 13 T cell receptor beta chains below come from one sample, sequenced in a study of blood T cell repertoires in COVID-19. Produced via immunoSEQ multiplex PCR; TCRdb's table is partial and in-frame only. This sample carries approximately 150,000 clones, around 82% of them seen once, and the ten largest clones take approximately 10%. The sample consisted of peripheral blood. The receptors originated from a man in his sixties with active or convalescent COVID-19.

V usage is TRBV7-9 and J usage is TRBJ2-5; 8 bases agree with TRBD2. The V and J ends lost 1 base and 5 bases, in that order; junction bases with no gene match: 6. The CDR3 has 15 amino acids. Germline V gene sequence: CDR1 SEHNR, CDR2 FQNEAQ (reference sequence). The CDR3 is CASSLGRGGSETQYF. CDR3 bases: TGTGCCAGCAGCTTAGGCCGCGGGGGGTCGGAGACCCAGTACTTC. The complete variable domain, with remaining parts taken from reference TRBV7-9 and TRBJ2-5, reads DTGVSQNPRHKITKRGQNVTFRCDPISEHNRLYWYRQTLGQGPEFLTYFQNEAQLEKSRLLSDRFSAERPKGSFSTLEIQRTEQGDSAMYLCASSLGRGGSETQYFGPGTRLLVL.

This clone was observed a handful of times. It is unclear where the CDR3 begins or ends on the DNA, so no DNA is shown, and the CDR3 is as TCRdb lists it. The rearrangement links TRBV7-9 to TRBJ1-4; TRBD1 reflects the table's D call only, with no check against the DNA. The CDR3 is 13 residues long, ends included. In germline, CDR1 is SEHNR, CDR2 FQNEAQ (reference sequence). CDR3 residues: CARIQGLMKNCFF.

V usage is TRBV2 and J usage is TRBJ1-1, with 10 bases fitting TRBD1. The CDR3 totals 12 residues. CDR1 is SNHLY, CDR2 FYNNEI, per germline. V was clipped by 11 bases and J by 4 bases; unmatched bases: 4. CDR3 in amino acids: CAGGQGGTEAFF. The CDR3 DNA reads TGTGCCGGAGGACAGGGGGGCACTGAAGCTTTCTTT.

V gene TRBV29-1 combines with J gene TRBJ1-1; 7 bases agree with TRBD1. The V segment lost 3 bases and the J segment 2 bases; nucleotides outside the gene matches: 6. The CDR3 has 14 residues. The germline gives CDR1 SQVTM, CDR2 ANQGSEA. As DNA, the CDR3 is TGCAGCGTTGACCCAGGGGGTGGAAACACTGAAGCTTTCTTT. This translates into CSVDPGGGNTEAFF.

V is TRBV21-1 and J is TRBJ2-1; TRBD2 is the table's D call, not checked against the DNA. TRBV21-1 is assigned pseudogene status. This CDR3 has 17 amino acids. CDR3 sequence (DNA): TGTGCCAGCAGCAAAGAATGGGGCGGGAGGGAAATAATTGAGCAGTTCTTC. This translates into CASSKEWGGREIIEQFF.

V gene TRBV3-1 (or the pseudogene TRBV3-2) combines with J gene TRBJ2-3; 8 nucleotides line up with TRBD1. The germline V gene encodes CDR1 LGHDT and CDR2 YNNKEL (reference sequence). V lost 5 bases and J lost 0; bases outside the gene matches: 4. The CDR3 contains 15 residues. Here the CDR3 DNA reads TGTGCCAGCAGCAACCGGGACAGGAGCACAGATACGCAGTATTTT. This encodes CASSNRDRSTDTQYF.

The rearrangement joins TRBV5-4 to TRBJ2-1; tentatively, D is TRBD2 (6 bases). Trimming took off 1 base at V and 9 bases at J, with 14 bases between the two ends. The CDR3 has 14 residues. Germline V lookup: CDR1 SGHNT, CDR2 YYREEE (reference sequence). This CDR3 is CASSLRRAEGEQFF. CDR3 nucleotide sequence: TGTGCCAGCAGCTTGCGGAGGGCCGAGGGTGAGCAGTTCTTC.

The chain has TRBV2 and TRBJ1-1; D is perhaps TRBD1 (5 bases). This CDR3 comprises 14 residues. With 7 bases removed from V and 4 bases from J, the gap between germline ends came to 16 bases. CDR1 and CDR2 (germline): SNHLY, FYNNEI. DNA of the CDR3: TGTGCCAGCACCCAGGGAAGTGTAGGCACTGAAGCTTTCTTT. It translates to CASTQGSVGTEAFF.

The rearrangement joins TRBV6-5 to TRBJ2-5; 8 nucleotides line up with TRBD1. Germline lookup yields CDR1 MNHEY and CDR2 SVGAGI. V dropped 2 bases and J dropped 4; count of bases not matched to a gene: 9. This CDR3 has 16 residues. The CDR3 DNA is TGTGCCAGCAGTTACGGTATTGCCAGGGGGCTAGAGACCCAGTACTTC. It codes for CASSYGIARGLETQYF.

About this clone: An end of the junction does not agree with germline; a read error may underlie this. The rearrangement links TRBV7-9 to TRBJ2-2; 7 nucleotides match TRBD2. CDR1 SEHNR and CDR2 FQNEAQ come from the germline V gene (reference sequence). The CDR3 consists of 15 residues. The CDR3 loop is CASSLTGGNSGELFF. The CDR3 DNA is TGTGCCAGCAGCTTAACCGGGGGGAACTCCGGGGAGCTGTTTTTT.

The chain links TRBV7-2 to TRBJ2-5, with 10 positions matching TRBD1. Germline V CDR1 and CDR2: SGHTA, FQGNSA. V shed 5 bases and J 5 bases; nucleotides not matched to a gene: 8. The CDR3 length is 15 residues. CDR3 in DNA: TGTGCCAGCAGCCTAAGACAGGGGGCGGAGGAGACCCAGTACTTC. Encoded protein: CASSLRQGAEETQYF.

This sequence joins TRBV7-2 and TRBJ2-5; 9 bases fit TRBD2. This CDR3 contains 15 residues. With 8 bases clipped from V and 5 bases from J, the junction kept 12 bases outside the gene matches. Germline lookup yields CDR1 SGHTA and CDR2 FQGNSA. The CDR3 DNA sequence: TGTGCCAGCGGCCGCGGGGGGGCAGGGATGGAGACCCAGTACTTC. This translates into CASGRGGAGMETQYF.

The rearrangement links TRBV5-6 to TRBJ1-4; D uncertain. CDR3 length: 16 amino acids. V was cut by 4 bases and J by 0 bases, with 13 bases left in between. Germline V gene data show CDR1 as SGHDT and CDR2 as YYEEEE. The CDR3 region is CASSTLSGATNEKLFF. For the CDR3, the DNA is TGTGCCAGCAGCACCCTAAGCGGGGCAACTAATGAAAAACTGTTTTTT.